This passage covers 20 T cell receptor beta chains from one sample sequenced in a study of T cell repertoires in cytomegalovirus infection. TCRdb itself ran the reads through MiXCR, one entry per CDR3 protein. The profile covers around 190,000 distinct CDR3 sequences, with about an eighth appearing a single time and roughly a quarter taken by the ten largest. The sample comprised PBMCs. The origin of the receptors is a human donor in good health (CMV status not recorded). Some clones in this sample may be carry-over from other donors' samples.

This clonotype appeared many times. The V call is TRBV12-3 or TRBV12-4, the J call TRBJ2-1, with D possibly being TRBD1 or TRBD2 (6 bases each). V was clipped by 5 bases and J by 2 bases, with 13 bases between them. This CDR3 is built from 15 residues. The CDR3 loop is CASSRGTQTYNEQFF. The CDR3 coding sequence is TGTGCCAGCAGTCGGGGGACACAGACCTACAATGAGCAGTTCTTC.

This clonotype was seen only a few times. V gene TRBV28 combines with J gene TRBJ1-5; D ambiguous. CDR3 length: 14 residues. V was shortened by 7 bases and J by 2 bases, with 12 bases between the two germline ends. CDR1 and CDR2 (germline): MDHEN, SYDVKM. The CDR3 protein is CASNSRKGNQPQHF. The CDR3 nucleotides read TGTGCCAGCAATTCGAGGAAAGGCAATCAGCCCCAGCATTTT. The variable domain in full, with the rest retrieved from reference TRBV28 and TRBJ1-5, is DVKVTQSSRYLVKRTGEKVFLECVQDMDHENMFWYRQDPGLGLRLIYFSYDVKMKEKGDIPEGYSVSREKKERFSLILESASTNQTSMYLCASNSRKGNQPQHFGDGTRLSIL.

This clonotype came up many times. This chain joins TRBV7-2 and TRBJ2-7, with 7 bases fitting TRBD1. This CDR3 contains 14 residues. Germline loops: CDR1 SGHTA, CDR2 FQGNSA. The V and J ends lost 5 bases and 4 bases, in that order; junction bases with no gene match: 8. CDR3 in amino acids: CASSLTGVGYEQYF. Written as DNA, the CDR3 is TGTGCCAGCAGCCTTACAGGGGTCGGGTACGAGCAGTACTTC.

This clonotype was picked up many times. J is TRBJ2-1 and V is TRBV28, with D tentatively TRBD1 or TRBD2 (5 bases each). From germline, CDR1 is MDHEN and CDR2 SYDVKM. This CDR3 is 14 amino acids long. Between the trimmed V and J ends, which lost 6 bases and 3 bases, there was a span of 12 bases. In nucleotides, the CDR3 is TGTGCCAGCAGCCGGGGACGATACTACAATGAGCAGTTCTTC. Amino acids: CASSRGRYYNEQFF.

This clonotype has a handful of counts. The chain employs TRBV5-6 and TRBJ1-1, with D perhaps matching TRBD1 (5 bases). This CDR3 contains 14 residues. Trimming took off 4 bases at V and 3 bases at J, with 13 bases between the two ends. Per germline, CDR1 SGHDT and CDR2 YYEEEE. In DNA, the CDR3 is TGTGCCAGCAGCGTTCAGGGTTGGGACACTGAAGCTTTCTTT. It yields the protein CASSVQGWDTEAFF.

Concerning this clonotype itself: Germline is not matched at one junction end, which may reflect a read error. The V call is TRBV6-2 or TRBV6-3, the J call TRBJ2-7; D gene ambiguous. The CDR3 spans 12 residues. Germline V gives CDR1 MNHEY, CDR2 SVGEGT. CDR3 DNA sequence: TGTGCCAGCAGTTACCCCGGAGACGAGCAGAACTTC. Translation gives CASSYPGDEQNF.

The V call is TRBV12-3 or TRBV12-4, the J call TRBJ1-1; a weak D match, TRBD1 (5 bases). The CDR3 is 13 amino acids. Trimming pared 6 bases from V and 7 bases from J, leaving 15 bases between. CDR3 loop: CASRKQVSNEAFF. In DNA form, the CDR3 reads TGTGCCAGCAGGAAACAGGTTTCTAATGAAGCTTTCTTT.

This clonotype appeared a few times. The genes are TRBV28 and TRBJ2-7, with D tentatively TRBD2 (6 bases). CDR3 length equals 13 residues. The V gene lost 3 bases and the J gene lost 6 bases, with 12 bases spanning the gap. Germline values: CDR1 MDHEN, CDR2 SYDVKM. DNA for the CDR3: TGTGCCAGCAGTTTGTCGCAGGGAGGCGAGCAGTACTTC. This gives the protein CASSLSQGGEQYF. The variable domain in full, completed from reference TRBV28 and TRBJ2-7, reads DVKVTQSSRYLVKRTGEKVFLECVQDMDHENMFWYRQDPGLGLRLIYFSYDVKMKEKGDIPEGYSVSREKKERFSLILESASTNQTSMYLCASSLSQGGEQYFGPGTRLTVT.

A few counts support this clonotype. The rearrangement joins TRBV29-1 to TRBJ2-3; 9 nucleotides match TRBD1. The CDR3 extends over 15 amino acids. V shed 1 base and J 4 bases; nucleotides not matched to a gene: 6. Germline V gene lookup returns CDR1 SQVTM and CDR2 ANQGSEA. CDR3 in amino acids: CSVEGDRAYSDTQYF. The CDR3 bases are TGCAGCGTTGAAGGGGACAGGGCGTATTCAGATACGCAGTATTTT.

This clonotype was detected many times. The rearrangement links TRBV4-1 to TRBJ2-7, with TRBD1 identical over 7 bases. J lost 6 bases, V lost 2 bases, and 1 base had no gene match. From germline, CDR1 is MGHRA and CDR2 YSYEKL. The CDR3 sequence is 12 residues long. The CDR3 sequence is CASSQTGAEQYF. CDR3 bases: TGCGCCAGCAGCCAAACAGGGGCCGAGCAGTACTTC.

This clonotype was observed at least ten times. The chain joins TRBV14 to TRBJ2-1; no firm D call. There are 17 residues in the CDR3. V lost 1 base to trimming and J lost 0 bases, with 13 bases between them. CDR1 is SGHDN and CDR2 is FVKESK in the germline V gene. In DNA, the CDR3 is TGTGCCAGCAGCCAAGGTTACCGGTGGGACTCCTACAATGAGCAGTTCTTC. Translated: CASSQGYRWDSYNEQFF.

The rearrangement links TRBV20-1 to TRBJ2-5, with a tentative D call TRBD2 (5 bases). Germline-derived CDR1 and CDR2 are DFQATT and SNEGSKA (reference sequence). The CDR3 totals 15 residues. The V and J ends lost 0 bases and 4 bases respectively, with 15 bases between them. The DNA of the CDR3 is TGCAGTGCTAGAGATCAGGCAGAAGAGGGAGAGACCCAGTACTTC. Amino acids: CSARDQAEEGETQYF.

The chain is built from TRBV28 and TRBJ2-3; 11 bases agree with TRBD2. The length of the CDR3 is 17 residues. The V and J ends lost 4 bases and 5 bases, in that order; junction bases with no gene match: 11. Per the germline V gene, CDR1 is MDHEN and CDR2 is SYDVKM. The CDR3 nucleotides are TGTGCCAGCAGTTGGCGTCTAGCGGGAGGCCCCGGAGATACGCAGTATTTT. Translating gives CASSWRLAGGPGDTQYF.

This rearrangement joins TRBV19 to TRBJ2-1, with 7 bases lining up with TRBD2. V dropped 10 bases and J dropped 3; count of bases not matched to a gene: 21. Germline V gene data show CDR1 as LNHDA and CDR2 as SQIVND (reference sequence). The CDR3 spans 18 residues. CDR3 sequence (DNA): TGTGCCACTGGTACGGGGGGATCTCAGGCCCCCTACTACAATGAGCAGTTCTTC. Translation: CATGTGGSQAPYYNEQFF.

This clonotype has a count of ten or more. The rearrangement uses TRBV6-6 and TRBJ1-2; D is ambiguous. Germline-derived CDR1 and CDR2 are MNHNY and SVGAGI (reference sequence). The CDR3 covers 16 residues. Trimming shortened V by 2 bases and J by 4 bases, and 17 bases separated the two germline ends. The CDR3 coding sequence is TGTGCCAGCAGTTACCCCCACTCCGGGTCTTTCTATGGCTACACCTTC. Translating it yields CASSYPHSGSFYGYTF.

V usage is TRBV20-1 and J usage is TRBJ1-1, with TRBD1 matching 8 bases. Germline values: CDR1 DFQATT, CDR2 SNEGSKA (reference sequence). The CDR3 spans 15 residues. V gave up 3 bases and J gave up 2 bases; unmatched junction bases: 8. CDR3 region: CSASGQGIGNTEAFF. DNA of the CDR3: TGCAGTGCTAGTGGACAGGGTATAGGAAACACTGAAGCTTTCTTT.

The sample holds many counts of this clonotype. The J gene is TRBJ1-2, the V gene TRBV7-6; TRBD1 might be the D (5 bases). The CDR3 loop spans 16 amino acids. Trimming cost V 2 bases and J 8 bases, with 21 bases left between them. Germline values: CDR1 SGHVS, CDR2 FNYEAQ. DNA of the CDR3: TGTGCCAGCAGCTTAAAGCCCCGGGACCCAGGTGGGGGCTACACCTTC. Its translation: CASSLKPRDPGGGYTF.

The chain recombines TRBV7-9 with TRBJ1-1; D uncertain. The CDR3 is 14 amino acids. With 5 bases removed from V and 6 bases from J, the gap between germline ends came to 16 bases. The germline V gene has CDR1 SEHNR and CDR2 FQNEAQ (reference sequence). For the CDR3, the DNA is TGTGCCAGCAGCGTACCGAGCGGTGGGGCTGAAGCTTTCTTT. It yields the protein CASSVPSGGAEAFF.

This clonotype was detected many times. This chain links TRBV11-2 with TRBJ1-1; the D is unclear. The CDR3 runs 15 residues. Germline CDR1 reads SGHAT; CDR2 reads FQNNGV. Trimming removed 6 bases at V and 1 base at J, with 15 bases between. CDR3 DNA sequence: TGTGCCAGCAGTTTCGGCGGTACTGGGAACACTGAAGCTTTCTTT. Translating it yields CASSFGGTGNTEAFF.

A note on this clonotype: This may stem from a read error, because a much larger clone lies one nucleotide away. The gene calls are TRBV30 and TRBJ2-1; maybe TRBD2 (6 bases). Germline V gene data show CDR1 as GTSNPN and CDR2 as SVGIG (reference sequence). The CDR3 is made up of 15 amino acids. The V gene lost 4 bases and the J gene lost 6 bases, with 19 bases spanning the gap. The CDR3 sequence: CAWIPARRGSNEQFF. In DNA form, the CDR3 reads TGTGCCTGGATACCGGCAAGGAGGGGATCCAATGAGCAGTTCTTC.